What follows are 2 T cell receptor beta chains derived from one specimen sequenced in a study of type 1 regulatory T cells. TCRdb used MiXCR to reprocess the reads, holding one entry per CDR3 protein. Among about 67,000 distinct CDR3 sequences listed, 45% to 50% were seen once. These receptors have no identified antigens. The sample consisted of cultured non-Tr1 T cells, either the whole culture or a sorted T cell fraction (not recorded which). All receptors come from a human donor in good health.

This clonotype was observed a few times. The J gene is TRBJ2-1, the V gene TRBV5-1, with 9 bases identical to TRBD1. The CDR3 covers 15 residues. Germline V gene sequence: CDR1 SGHRS, CDR2 YFSETQ. V was clipped by 2 bases and J by 6 bases; unmatched bases: 6. In DNA form, the CDR3 reads TGCGCCAGCAGCTTAGGACAGGGGTTTATCAATGAGCAGTTCTTC. It is translated as CASSLGQGFINEQFF. The whole variable domain, filled in from reference TRBV5-1 and TRBJ2-1, reads KAGVTQTPRYLIKTRGQQVTLSCSPISGHRSVSWYQQTPGQGLQFLFEYFSETQRNKGNFPGRFSGRQFSNSRSEMNVSTLELGDSALYLCASSLGQGFINEQFFGPGTRLTVL.

This clonotype was seen a single time. A much larger clone lies one base from this, so it may be a read error. The chain combines TRBV5-1 with TRBJ2-1; no reliable D call. CDR1 is SGHRS and CDR2 is YFSETQ in the germline V gene. This CDR3 is built from 13 residues. The CDR3 region has the DNA TGCGCCAGCAGCTTGATCCTAGGCAATGAGAAGTTCTTC. The encoded protein is CASSLILGNEKFF. Full variable domain (remainder filled in from reference TRBV5-1 and TRBJ2-1): KAGVTQTPRYLIKTRGQQVTLSCSPISGHRSVSWYQQTPGQGLQFLFEYFSETQRNKGNFPGRFSGRQFSNSRSEMNVSTLELGDSALYLCASSLILGNEKFFGPGTRLTVL.